A selection of T cell receptor beta chains follows, all from one sample in a study of CD8 T cells in ankylosing spondylitis. TCRdb independently ran MiXCR on the 5' RACE reads; one entry per CDR3 protein. The sample shows about 840,000 distinct CDR3 sequences, 12% of them seen only once. Sequencing used blood, either unsorted or a sorted T cell fraction (not recorded which). The receptors stem from a male donor with ankylosing spondylitis. CDR3s include the opening cysteine and the closing phenylalanine or tryptophan. The D gene is left open where the match is weak. Clone size appears in some rows only: once, few, many, or a class for an expanded clone.

len,d_gene,j_gene,v_gene,abundance,CDR3nt,CDR3aa
19,TRBD2,TRBJ2-3,TRBV10-3,NA,TGTGCCATCAGTGAGTCAACTAGCGGGAGGTCTGCTAACACAGATACGCAGTATTTT,CAISESTSGRSANTDTQYF
14,NA,TRBJ2-7,TRBV6-2/TRBV6-3,NA,TGTGCCAGCAGTGGGCGACTGATATCCTACGAGCAGTACTTC,CASSGRLISYEQYF
15,NA,TRBJ2-1,TRBV10-2,few,TGCGCCAGCAGTGGAGTCGGACGGGGCAACAATGAGCAGTTCTTC,CASSGVGRGNNEQFF
12,NA,TRBJ2-7,TRBV29-1,many,TGCAGCGTAGGCACAGGTCCCTACGAGCAGTACTTC,CSVGTGPYEQYF
14,NA,TRBJ2-7,TRBV12-3/TRBV12-4,many,TGTGCCAGCAGTCTCCTGGACAGTATCAACGAGCAGTACTTC,CASSLLDSINEQYF
15,NA,TRBJ1-1,TRBV7-9,NA,TGTGCCAGCAGCTTAGTGTACAGTGTGAACACTGAAGCTTTCTTT,CASSLVYSVNTEAFF
17,NA,TRBJ2-5,TRBV3-1,once,TGTGCCAGCAGCCAAGATCCGGGCGGAACGTACCAAGAGACCCAGTACTTC,CASSQDPGGTYQETQYF
10,NA,TRBJ2-4,TRBV29-1,many,TGCAGCGTTGGGAGTTCCATTCAGTACTTC,CSVGSSIQYF
14,NA,TRBJ1-6,TRBV20-1,NA,TGCAGTGCTAGAGCCGTCAACTATAATTCACCCCTCCACTTT,CSARAVNYNSPLHF
13,NA,TRBJ2-3,TRBV27,NA,TGTGCCAGCACCTCACCCTACAGGGATACGCAGTATTTT,CASTSPYRDTQYF
14,NA,TRBJ2-5,TRBV7-6,NA,TGTGCCAGCAGCTTATTTGCAGGGGTAGAGACCCAGTACTTC,CASSLFAGVETQYF
18,TRBD1,TRBJ2-2,TRBV18,NA,TGTGCCAGCTCACCACCGATGGGACAGGGGGCGAACACCGGGGAGCTGTTTTTT,CASSPPMGQGANTGELFF
16,TRBD2,TRBJ2-1,TRBV20-1,few,TGCAGTGCGCCAGGACTAGCGGGAGGATCCTACAATGAGCAGTTCTTC,CSAPGLAGGSYNEQFF
15,TRBD2,TRBJ2-7,TRBV7-6,many,TGTGCCAGCAGCTTCACAGCGGGGGATACCTACGAGCAGTACTTC,CASSFTAGDTYEQYF
15,NA,TRBJ2-5,TRBV9,NA,TGTGCCAGCAGCCTAGGAGGTATAACTGGAGAGACCCAGTACTTC,CASSLGGITGETQYF
16,NA,TRBJ1-4,TRBV4-3,NA,TGCGCCAGCACCCTAACCTACAGAGTTCCTAATGAAAAACTGTTTTTT,CASTLTYRVPNEKLFF
14,NA,TRBJ2-5,TRBV20-1,NA,TGCAGTGCTATTGGCGGGCTGATACAAGAGACCCAGTACTTC,CSAIGGLIQETQYF
15,NA,TRBJ2-3,TRBV4-3,few,TGCGCCAGCAGCCCCCGAGGGGCTAGCAGAGATACGCAGTATTTT,CASSPRGASRDTQYF
14,NA,TRBJ2-3,TRBV20-1,NA,TGCAGTGCTAGAGCCGGGACCCGGACAGATACGCAGTATTTT,CSARAGTRTDTQYF
17,NA,TRBJ1-2,TRBV20-1,many,TGCAGTGCTAGTATGCACCGGGGATCGGTCGCTAACTATGGCTACACCTTC,CSASMHRGSVANYGYTF
13,NA,TRBJ1-1,TRBV20-1,NA,TGCAGTGCATCACAGATTAGGGGCACTGAAGCTTTCTTT,CSASQIRGTEAFF
13,NA,TRBJ2-7,TRBV20-1,NA,TGCAGTGCTAGGGGGCAGCTAGCCTACGAGCAGTACTTC,CSARGQLAYEQYF
15,NA,TRBJ1-6,TRBV6-1,few,TGTGCCAGCAGCCCCCGAGAGCCCTCGCTTTCACCCCTCCACTTT,CASSPREPSLSPLHF
14,NA,TRBJ2-1,TRBV5-1,many,TGCGCCAGCAGCTTGTTTGCGGGGTACAATGAGCAGTTCTTC,CASSLFAGYNEQFF
15,NA,TRBJ2-3,TRBV4-2,NA,TGTGCCAGCAGCCCTTCTAGCGCGAGCACAGATACGCAGTATTTT,CASSPSSASTDTQYF
14,TRBD1,TRBJ2-3,TRBV5-4,few,TGTGCCAGCAGCTGGACAGGGGTGACAGATACGCAGTATTTT,CASSWTGVTDTQYF
15,NA,TRBJ1-5,TRBV12-3/TRBV12-4,few,TGTGCCAGCAGTTTATACAAGAGGAGCAATCAGCCCCAGCATTTT,CASSLYKRSNQPQHF
15,NA,TRBJ2-1,TRBV7-2,few,TGTGCCAGCAGCCCCCGAGGGGGACTCTGGGGTGAGCAGTTCTTC,CASSPRGGLWGEQFF
12,NA,TRBJ2-7,TRBV20-1,NA,TGCAGTGCTAGAGATGACACCTACGAGCAGTACTTC,CSARDDTYEQYF
12,NA,TRBJ2-1,TRBV7-2,few,TGTGCCAGCAGCTTGACTAGTAGGGAGCAGTTCTTC,CASSLTSREQFF
12,NA,TRBJ2-1,TRBV20-1,few,TGCAGTGCTAGAGATTCAGGGAGAGAGCAGTTCTTC,CSARDSGREQFF
17,NA,TRBJ1-5,TRBV5-1,few,TGCGCCAGCAGCTCCGGGACTCTAGGGGGGAGCAATCAGCCCCAGCATTTT,CASSSGTLGGSNQPQHF
16,NA,TRBJ2-3,TRBV20-1,NA,TGCAGTGCTAGAGGGGGGGCAGGCGGAGGGCCAGATACGCAGTATTTT,CSARGGAGGGPDTQYF
15,TRBD1,TRBJ2-1,TRBV20-1,few,TGCAGTGCTAGAGATCATAAGCCAGGGGGCAAGGAGCAGTTCTTC,CSARDHKPGGKEQFF
14,NA,TRBJ2-5,TRBV20-1,few,TGCAGTGCTACTAAAGATCTAGCAGTGGAGACCCAGTACTTC,CSATKDLAVETQYF
15,TRBD2,TRBJ2-7,TRBV5-1,NA,TGCGCCAGCGGACCTGGGGGGGATATCTCCTACGAGCAGTACTTC,CASGPGGDISYEQYF
15,NA,TRBJ1-5,TRBV20-1,NA,TGCAGTGCTAGAGTGGAACGGGATAGCAATCAGCCCCAGCATTTT,CSARVERDSNQPQHF
14,NA,TRBJ2-6,TRBV6-1,many,TGTGCCAGCAGCAGGATCTCTGGGGCCAACGTCCTGACTTTC,CASSRISGANVLTF
13,NA,TRBJ1-1,TRBV27,NA,TGTGACAGCTATGGACGGATGAACACTGAAGCTTTCTTT,CDSYGRMNTEAFF
17,TRBD2,TRBJ2-5,TRBV28,NA,TGTGCCAGCAGTTTATCTCGGACTAGCGGGAACCAAGAGACCCAGTACTTC,CASSLSRTSGNQETQYF
16,TRBD2,TRBJ2-3,TRBV7-2,NA,TGTGCCAGCAGCTTACATCTAGCGGGAGTGTCAGATACGCAGTATTTT,CASSLHLAGVSDTQYF
15,NA,TRBJ1-5,TRBV6-5,many,TGTGCCAGCAGTTACTCTACAGGACACGGATGGCCCCAGCATTTT,CASSYSTGHGWPQHF
12,NA,TRBJ1-5,TRBV24-1,NA,TGTGCCACCAGTGATCCGGGGCAGCCCCAGCATTTT,CATSDPGQPQHF
17,TRBD2,TRBJ2-1,TRBV9,few,TGTGCCAGCAGCGTAGGGACTAGCGGGGCCGGGTACAATGAGCAGTTCTTC,CASSVGTSGAGYNEQFF
14,TRBD2,TRBJ2-1,TRBV3-1,NA,TGTGCCAGCAGCCAAGGTCCTAGCGGGAAAACGCAGTTCTTC,CASSQGPSGKTQFF
13,NA,TRBJ1-2,TRBV27,few,TGTGCCAGCCGCCCAGTGGACATCTATGGCTACACCTTC,CASRPVDIYGYTF
17,NA,TRBJ2-4,TRBV7-2,few,TGTGCCAGCAGCACTAAGCCCGGGACGTACAACGGGAACATTCAGTACTTC,CASSTKPGTYNGNIQYF
14,NA,TRBJ1-2,TRBV7-2,few,TGTGCCAGCAGCTTAACACAGGTTAACTATGGCTACACCTTC,CASSLTQVNYGYTF